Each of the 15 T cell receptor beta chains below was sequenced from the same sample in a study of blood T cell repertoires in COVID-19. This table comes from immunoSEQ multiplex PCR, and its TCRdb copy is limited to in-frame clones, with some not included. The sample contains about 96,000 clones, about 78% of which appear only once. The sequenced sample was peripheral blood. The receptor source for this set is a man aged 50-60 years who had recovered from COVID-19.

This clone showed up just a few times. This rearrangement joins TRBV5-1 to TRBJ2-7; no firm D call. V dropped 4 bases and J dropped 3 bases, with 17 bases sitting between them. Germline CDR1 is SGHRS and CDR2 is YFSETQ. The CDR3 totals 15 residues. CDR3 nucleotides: TGCGCCAGCAGCCTGCTATCGGCTAGTATCTACGAGCAGTACTTC. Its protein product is CASSLLSASIYEQYF.

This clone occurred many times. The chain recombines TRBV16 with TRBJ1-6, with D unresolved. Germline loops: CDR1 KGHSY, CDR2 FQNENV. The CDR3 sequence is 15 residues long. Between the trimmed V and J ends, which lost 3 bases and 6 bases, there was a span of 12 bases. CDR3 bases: TGTGCCAGCAGCCACTCCTCGCAGGTTAATTCACCCCTCCACTTT. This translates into CASSHSSQVNSPLHF.

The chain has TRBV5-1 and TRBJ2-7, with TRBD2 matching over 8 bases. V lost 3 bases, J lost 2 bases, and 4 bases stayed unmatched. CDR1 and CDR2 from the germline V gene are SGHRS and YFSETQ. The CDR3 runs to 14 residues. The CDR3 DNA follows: TGCGCCAGCAGCTCCGGGGGGGGAACCTACGAGCAGTACTTC. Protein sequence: CASSSGGGTYEQYF. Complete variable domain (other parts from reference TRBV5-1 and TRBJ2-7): KAGVTQTPRYLIKTRGQQVTLSCSPISGHRSVSWYQQTPGQGLQFLFEYFSETQRNKGNFPGRFSGRQFSNSRSEMNVSTLELGDSALYLCASSSGGGTYEQYFGPGTRLTVT.

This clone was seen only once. In DNA form, the CDR3 reads TGTGCCAGCAGTGCGACAGGGTCGGGACGGACCATATATTTT. It codes for CASSATGSGRTIYF. The J gene is TRBJ1-3, the V gene TRBV27; 7 bases agree with TRBD1. J lost 10 bases, V lost 5 bases, and 11 bases had no gene match. This CDR3 is built from 14 residues. Germline lookup yields CDR1 MNHEY and CDR2 SMNVEV (reference sequence).

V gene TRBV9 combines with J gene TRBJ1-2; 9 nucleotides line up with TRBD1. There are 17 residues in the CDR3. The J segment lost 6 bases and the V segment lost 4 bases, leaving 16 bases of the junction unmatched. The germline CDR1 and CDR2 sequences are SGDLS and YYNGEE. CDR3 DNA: TGTGCCAGCAGCTCCTCTACACGGGACAGGGTTAAGGATGGCTACACCTTC. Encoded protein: CASSSSTRDRVKDGYTF.

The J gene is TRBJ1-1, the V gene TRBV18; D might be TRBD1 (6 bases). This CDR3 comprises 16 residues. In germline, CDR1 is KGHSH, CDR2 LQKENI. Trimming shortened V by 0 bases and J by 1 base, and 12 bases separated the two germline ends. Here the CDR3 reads CASSPPARGWNTEAFF. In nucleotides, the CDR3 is TGTGCCAGCTCACCACCGGCCAGGGGCTGGAACACTGAAGCTTTCTTT.

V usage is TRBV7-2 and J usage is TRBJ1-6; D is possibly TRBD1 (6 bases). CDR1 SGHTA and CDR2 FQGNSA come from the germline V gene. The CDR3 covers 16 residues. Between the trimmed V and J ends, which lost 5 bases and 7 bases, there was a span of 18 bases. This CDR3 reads CASSPRWVGANSPLHF. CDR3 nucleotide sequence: TGTGCCAGCAGCCCCAGGTGGGTGGGGGCCAATTCACCCCTCCACTTT. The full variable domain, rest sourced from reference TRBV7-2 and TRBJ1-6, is GAGVSQSPSNKVTEKGKDVELRCDPISGHTALYWYRQSLGQGLEFLIYFQGNSAPDKSGLPSDRFSAERTGGSVSTLTIQRTQQEDSAVYLCASSPRWVGANSPLHFGNGTRLTVT.

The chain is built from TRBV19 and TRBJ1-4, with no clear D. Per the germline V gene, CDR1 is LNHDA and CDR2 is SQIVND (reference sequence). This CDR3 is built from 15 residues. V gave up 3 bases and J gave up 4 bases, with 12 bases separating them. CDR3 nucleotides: TGTGCCAGTAGTATCGTCTCCAGGCTTAATGAAAAACTGTTTTTT. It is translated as CASSIVSRLNEKLFF.

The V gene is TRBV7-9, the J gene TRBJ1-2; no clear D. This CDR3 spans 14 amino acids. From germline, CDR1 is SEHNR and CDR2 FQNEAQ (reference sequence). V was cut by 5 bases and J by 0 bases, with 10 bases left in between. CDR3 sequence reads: CASSPSKTNYGYTF. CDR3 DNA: TGTGCCAGCAGCCCGAGCAAAACTAACTATGGCTACACCTTC.

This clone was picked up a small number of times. CDR3 sequence (DNA): TGCGCCAGCAGCCAAGACTCGAACACGAACACCGGGGAGCTGTTTTTT. Residues: CASSQDSNTNTGELFF. This sequence joins TRBV4-3 and TRBJ2-2; D remains ambiguous. V was trimmed by 0 bases and J by 0 bases, leaving 8 bases between them. Germline CDR1 is LGHNA and CDR2 is YSLEER. This CDR3 has 16 amino acids.

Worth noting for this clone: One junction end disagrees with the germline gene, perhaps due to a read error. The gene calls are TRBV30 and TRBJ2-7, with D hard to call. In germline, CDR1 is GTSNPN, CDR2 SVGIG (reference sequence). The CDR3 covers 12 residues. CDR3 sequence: CAWSPVDGFVSF. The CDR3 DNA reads TGTGCCTGGAGCCCTGTAGATGGTTTCGTTAGCTTC.

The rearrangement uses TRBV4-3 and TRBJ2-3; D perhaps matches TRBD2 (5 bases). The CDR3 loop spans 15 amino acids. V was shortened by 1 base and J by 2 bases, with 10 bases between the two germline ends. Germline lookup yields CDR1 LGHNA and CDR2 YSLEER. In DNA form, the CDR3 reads TGCGCCAGCAGCCAAGGTCGGGGATACACAGATACGCAGTATTTT. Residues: CASSQGRGYTDTQYF.

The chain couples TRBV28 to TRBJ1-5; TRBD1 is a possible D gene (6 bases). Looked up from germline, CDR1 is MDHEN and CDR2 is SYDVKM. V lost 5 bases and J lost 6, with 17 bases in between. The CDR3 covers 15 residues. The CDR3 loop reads CASSGEGGKGQPQHF. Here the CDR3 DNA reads TGTGCCAGCAGTGGAGAGGGGGGGAAGGGTCAGCCCCAGCATTTT.

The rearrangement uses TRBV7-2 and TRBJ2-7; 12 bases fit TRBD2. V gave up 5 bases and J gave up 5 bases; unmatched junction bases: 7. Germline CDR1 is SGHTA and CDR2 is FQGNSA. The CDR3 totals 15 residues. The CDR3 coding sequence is TGTGCCAGCAGCCCGCCGACTAGCGGGAGAAACGAGCAGTACTTC. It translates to CASSPPTSGRNEQYF.

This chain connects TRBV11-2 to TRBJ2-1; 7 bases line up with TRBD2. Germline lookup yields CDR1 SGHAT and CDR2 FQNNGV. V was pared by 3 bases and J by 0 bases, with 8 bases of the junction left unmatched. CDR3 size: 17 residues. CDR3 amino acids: CASSLVRGLGSYNEQFF. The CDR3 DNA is TGTGCCAGCAGCTTGGTTCGAGGACTAGGCTCCTACAATGAGCAGTTCTTC.